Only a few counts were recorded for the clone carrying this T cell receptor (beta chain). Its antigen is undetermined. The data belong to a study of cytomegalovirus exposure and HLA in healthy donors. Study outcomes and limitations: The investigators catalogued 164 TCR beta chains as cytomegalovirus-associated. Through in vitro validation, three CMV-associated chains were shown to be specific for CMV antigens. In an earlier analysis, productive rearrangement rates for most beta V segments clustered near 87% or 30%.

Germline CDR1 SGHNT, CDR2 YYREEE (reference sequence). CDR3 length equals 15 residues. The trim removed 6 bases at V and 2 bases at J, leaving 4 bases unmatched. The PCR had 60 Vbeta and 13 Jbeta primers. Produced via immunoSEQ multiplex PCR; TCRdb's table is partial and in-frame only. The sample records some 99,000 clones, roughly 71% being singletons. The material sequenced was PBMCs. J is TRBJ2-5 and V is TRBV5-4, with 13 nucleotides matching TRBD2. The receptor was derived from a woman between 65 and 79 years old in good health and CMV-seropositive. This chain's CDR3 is CASTLLAGGQETQYF. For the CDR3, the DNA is TGTGCCAGCACCCTACTAGCGGGGGGGCAAGAGACCCAGTACTTC.